This T cell receptor (beta chain) was recovered during a study of cytomegalovirus exposure and HLA in healthy donors (dated by TCRdb to about 2017). Notes on the research overall: According to an earlier analysis of several hundred of the donors, about 170 million T cells yielded 90 million to 140 million unique TCR beta sequences and less than 300 Gb of sequence data. An early release that covered about 600 HLA-typed donors contained approximately 300 gigabases of sequencing data and tens of millions of unique TCR sequences. Among the roughly 400 genotyped donors, more than 70% belonged to the genetic ancestry cluster associated with self-reported Caucasian donors. The study aimed to test whether cataloging public T cell receptors could reveal signatures of past pathogen exposure. The study used immunosequencing to profile the T cell repertoires of approximately 640 subjects and linked those repertoires to cytomegalovirus serostatus. A separate validation cohort of 100 to 150 different subjects was used in addition to the 666-subject first cohort. To predict cytomegalovirus infection status, the study combined high-throughput TCR immunosequencing, statistical association of individual TCRs with disease status, and machine learning. To study patterns of TCR occurrence, a later analysis re-analyzed previously published TCR beta repertoires from 600 to 750 donors and added high-resolution HLA genotyping. Rather than drawing on any new phenotypic data, the later analysis identified candidate immune exposures from TCR beta sequences and the way those sequences occurred across donors. To decide whether each TCR beta V gene segment behaved as functional or pseudogenic, an earlier analysis of some 600 of the donors relied on high-throughput TCR beta sequencing. Donor age, sex, ethnicity and CMV serostatus were compiled together with the repertoire data. A later genetic analysis took genome-wide SNP genotypes for about three fifths of the 666 donors and used that subset as a discovery cohort. Every repertoire in the discovery cohort had been generated on one and the same sequencing platform. HLA typing covered class I and class II loci at four-digit resolution. Typing coverage differed by locus: A, B, C, DRB1 and DQB1 were typed in about 620-630 donors, DQA1 in about 550, DPA1 in around 610, and DPB1 in 472. Several DR-DQ haplotypes were treated as single units for association and clustering because of strong linkage in the cohort. Across 300 to 400 genotyped donors of the cohort, an average of about 240,000 unique TCR beta nucleotide sequences per donor were sequenced, and 15% to 20% of those sequences were non-productive.

The investigation overall reported the following: The authors suggested that the approach could potentially be extended to other disease states and immunological phenotypes. Specific HLA alleles were associated with some 15,000 TCR beta sequences at a false discovery rate of 0.05 in a later analysis. An earlier analysis of around 600 of the donors showed that most TCR beta V segments appeared in productive rearrangements either about 90% or about 30% of the time, which broadly matched IMGT annotations. A cluster of highly shared sequence variants was judged likely to be a technical artifact of the sequencing pipeline. Linkage disequilibrium might explain the correlated functional status among segregating V segments, but an unknown experimental factor could not be excluded. Strong co-occurrence of HLA alleles, especially DR and DQ, made assigning TCR associations to individual alleles difficult. The earlier analysis of 450 to 700 of the donors excluded 15 to 20 rarely observed V segments, including chromosome 9 orphons, because counts were too low. Compared with the approximately 670-donor mean, donors in an Asian-associated ancestry cluster had fewer N-insertions in productive TCRs, according to a later genetic analysis. Most TCR sequences were seen in very few donors, while some public TCRs were found in many individuals. V-gene and J-gene trimming of TCR beta chains was associated with a missense DCLRE1C variant in a later genetic analysis, and the association was replicated in an independent cohort. Presence/absence analyses assumed roughly uniform sequencing depth across donors, an assumption that may not hold. A total of fewer than 200 TCR beta chains were listed by the study as associated with cytomegalovirus. This cohort had only TCR beta chains sequenced, and the lack of alpha or paired-chain data limited which features could be detected. In a later analysis, most CMV-associated TCR beta chains were found to appear HLA-restricted, with HLA associations seemingly driven largely by CMV exposure. A further reported finding was that TCR beta sequences accurately predicted the HLA-A and HLA-B alleles for most subjects in the first cohort. Three of the identified cytomegalovirus-associated TCR beta chains were confirmed in vitro to be specific for cytomegalovirus antigens. Immune exposure information for the cohort was limited to CMV serostatus. Because some donors lacked HLA typing at each locus, the association tests relied only on the typed subset. A later analysis found that HLA-associated TCR beta chains were more clonally expanded and had lower generation probabilities than equally common non-associated chains. Some IMGT-functional V segments, including TRBV6-2 and TRBV6-3, could not be told apart with the 87-base-pair reads, so those segments were excluded. In both the original and validation cohorts, the classifier was reported to diagnose cytomegalovirus status with high specificity and sensitivity. In a later analysis, TCR association rates were found to vary across HLA loci, with the most associated TCRs seen for DRB1 alleles and the fewest for HLA-C alleles. A later analysis reported that several top co-occurrence clusters appeared linked to parvovirus B19, influenza, CMV and Epstein-Barr virus.

The library was built by means of the immunoSEQ multiplex PCR assay. For the multiplex PCR, a mixture combining 60 forward primers for TCR Vbeta segments and 13 reverse primers for TCR Jbeta segments was used. A multiplex PCR assay on genomic DNA amplified the CDR3 region of rearranged TCR beta genes. The Illumina HiSeq System was used to sequence the amplified TCR beta libraries as 87-base-pair reads. In the authors' own workflow: A later analysis tallied around 80 million unique TCR beta chains across the 640 or so repertoires, and some 12 million of those chains were shared by two or more donors. A nearest-neighbor algorithm error-corrected the raw reads and collapsed the reads into unique sequences, merging closely related sequences to remove PCR and sequencing errors. To assign V, D and J gene segments, CDR3 sequences were aligned to IMGT reference sequences. Each retained sequence needed at least a six-nucleotide match to both a V gene segment and a J gene segment. A rearrangement counted as productive if the CDR3 had no stop codons and remained in frame with V and J, and every other rearrangement counted as non-productive. CDR3 was defined according to IMGT convention as the region running from the second conserved V-encoded cysteine to the conserved J-encoded phenylalanine. In an earlier analysis of around 570 of the donors, sequences lacking an unambiguous match to a single V gene segment were excluded. In an earlier analysis of almost 600 of the donors, a V segment was called functional when productive rearrangements were above 56.7%, and segregating when the standard deviation between donors exceeded 5%. A statistical classification framework was developed to diagnose cytomegalovirus status using the catalog of TCR beta chain sequences. In a later analysis, TCR nucleotide sequences were compared against IMGT/GENE-DB human TR gene sequences so that V and J genes could be assigned. The TCRdist pipeline was used in a later analysis to assign CDR3 sequences and most-parsimonious VDJ recombination scenarios. A later analysis defined each TCR beta chain by its CDR3 amino acid sequence plus V-gene family, and excluded reads lacking a unique V-gene family. As a way to deal with suspected cross-contamination and a sequencing artifact, a later analysis dropped 500 to 700 nucleotide sequences that were highly shared and had low generation probability. In a later analysis, a clonal expansion index for each public chain was calculated from normalized within-repertoire ranks of inferred template counts. In a later analysis, generation probabilities were computed using a VDJ recombination model fitted to out-of-frame rearrangements, and the results were checked against IGoR. Hypergeometric tests were used in a later analysis to score TCR-TCR, TCR-HLA and TCR-CMV co-occurrence, with a repertoire-size bias correction applied to the TCR pairs. A later analysis estimated false discovery rates by permuting HLA or CMV assignments 20 times. In a later analysis, co-occurring TCRs were grouped using DBSCAN, and TCRdist sequence similarity was added for clustering within HLA-allele-positive subsets. Repertoires with fewer than 30,000 or more than 120,000 public chains, plus five repertoires with anomalous nucleotide sharing, were excluded from co-occurrence clustering. TCRdb stores this immuneACCESS table with in-frame sequences only. Part of the clones is absent; in the studies checked, under half of the shortfall reflects unresolved V genes, and no reason is known for the rest. Clone size and V and J calls were adopted from that table, with D and trimming inferred from the DNA. Recorded for this sample are 110,000 or so clones; roughly three quarters of them occurred a single time. 6.5% to 8.5% of the sample lies in the top ten.

The cohort was made up of approximately 670 healthy bone marrow donors. All cohort members were sampled while nominally healthy, although unrecorded immune exposures were likely present. The donor was CMV seropositive and belonged to the group of 250 to 300 seropositive cohort members. A peripheral blood sample was provided by each donor, and peripheral blood mononuclear cells were used for TCR beta sequencing. The Qiagen DNeasy Blood Extraction Kit was used to extract genomic DNA from the blood cell samples. Of note for this clone: Its specific antigen is unknown. No qualities accompany the bases; no much larger clone lies one base away.

The CDR3 goes from the cysteine to the phenylalanine over 12 residues. Only the CDR3 portion is preserved as DNA: 36 bases, with reading frame beginning at the first base. The trim is 6 bases for V and 2 bases for J, with a gap of 7 bases between the germline ends. From a lookup of the germline V gene, CDR1 and CDR2 are MNHNS and SASEGT. The chain employs TRBV6-1 and TRBJ1-2; TRBD1 is a possible D gene, resting on 6 matching bases. This receptor was taken from a woman in her 50s in good health and CMV-seropositive. Sequencing used PBMCs. The CDR3 corresponds to CASSQGNYGYTF. DNA sequence: TGTGCCAGCAGCCAGGGGAACTATGGCTACACCTTC.